These 27 T cell receptor beta chains were all obtained from the same sample, sequenced in a study of CD8 T cells in ankylosing spondylitis. MiXCR, applied by TCRdb to the 5' RACE reads, yields one record per CDR3 protein. This table has under 450,000 distinct CDR3 sequences, 15% to 20% appearing once. Study results and caveats: Ankylosing spondylitis blood appeared to be characterized by a TCR beta motif of eight highly homologous variants.

Their antigens remain unidentified. Sequences were obtained from blood, either unsorted or a sorted T cell fraction (not recorded which). The receptors stem from a male donor with ankylosing spondylitis.

This clonotype was detected many times. The rearrangement links TRBV11-2 to TRBJ2-4, with D perhaps TRBD1 (6 bases). CDR3 length: 13 amino acids. Trimming took 6 bases from V and 4 from J, leaving 10 bases between them. Germline V gene data show CDR1 as SGHAT and CDR2 as FQNNGV. CDR3 loop: CASRAGQKNIQYF. CDR3 bases: TGTGCCAGCAGGGCCGGACAGAAAAACATTCAGTACTTC. Combining the CDR3 with reference TRBV11-2 and TRBJ2-4 gives the whole variable domain EAGVAQSPRYKIIEKRQSVAFWCNPISGHATLYWYQQILGQGPKLLIQFQNNGVVDDSQLPKDRFSAERLKGVDSTLKIQPAKLEDSAVYLCASRAGQKNIQYFGAGTRLSVL.

This clonotype occurred a few times. The chain combines TRBV6-1 with TRBJ1-1; TRBD1 might be the D (5 bases). CDR1 is MNHNS, CDR2 SASEGT, per germline. With 6 bases removed from V and 0 bases from J, the gap between germline ends came to 8 bases. The CDR3 contains 13 residues. CDR3 loop: CASRTVLNTEAFF. The CDR3 DNA is TGTGCCAGCAGGACAGTATTGAACACTGAAGCTTTCTTT.

This clonotype was counted between two and nine times. This sequence joins TRBV6-1 and TRBJ2-5; D not resolved. Germline values: CDR1 MNHNS, CDR2 SASEGT. The CDR3 covers 13 residues. The V gene lost 8 bases and the J gene lost 5 bases, with 15 bases spanning the gap. CDR3 sequence reads: CASYPGQRETQYF. The DNA of the CDR3 is TGTGCCAGCTATCCAGGCCAGAGGGAGACCCAGTACTTC.

This clonotype turned up a few times. This chain joins TRBV20-1 and TRBJ2-5; 13 bases align to TRBD2. V shed 5 bases, J shed 5 bases, and the junction held 5 bases outside the gene matches. The CDR3 is 14 amino acids. CDR1 DFQATT and CDR2 SNEGSKA come from the germline V gene (reference sequence). The CDR3, as DNA: TGCAGTGCTCCACTAGCGGGGGGGCCCGAGACCCAGTACTTC. Its translation: CSAPLAGGPETQYF.

This clonotype has just a few counts. The DNA for the CDR3 is TGTGCCAGCAGTGTAAAGGGACTAGCGGGGGCCTACGAGCAGTACTTC. Translation: CASSVKGLAGAYEQYF. The V and J genes are TRBV12-3 or TRBV12-4 and TRBJ2-7, with 14 bases aligning to TRBD2. This CDR3 has 16 residues. V was clipped by 5 bases and J by 2 bases; unmatched bases: 5.

This clonotype came up a few times. V and J are TRBV20-1 and TRBJ2-7; 7 positions agree with TRBD2. The CDR3 is 15 amino acids. V lost 3 bases, J lost 2 bases, and 10 bases stayed unmatched. CDR1 and CDR2 from the germline V gene are DFQATT and SNEGSKA (reference sequence). As DNA, the CDR3 is TGCAGTGCTAGGGAACTAGCGAAGGGCACCTACGAGCAGTACTTC. Residues: CSARELAKGTYEQYF.

In this sample, this clonotype turned up a few times. The chain uses TRBV20-1 and TRBJ1-6; no clear D. The CDR3 sequence is 14 residues long. The V end lost 5 bases, the J end lost 5 bases, and 13 bases lay between the germline ends. Per the germline V gene, CDR1 is DFQATT and CDR2 is SNEGSKA (reference sequence). The CDR3 sequence: CSAFDTLDNSPLHF. The CDR3 DNA follows: TGCAGTGCTTTTGACACGCTGGATAATTCACCCCTCCACTTT.

Only a few counts were recorded for this clonotype. This chain connects TRBV2 to TRBJ1-2, with TRBD1 as a possible D gene (5 bases). V was pared by 6 bases and J by 8 bases, with 19 bases between. There are 14 residues in the CDR3. Germline CDR1 SNHLY, CDR2 FYNNEI. The CDR3 loop reads CASSPISGTQGYTF. CDR3 in DNA: TGTGCCAGCAGCCCAATTTCCGGGACGCAGGGCTACACCTTC.

This clonotype has ten or more counts. This chain connects TRBV20-1 to TRBJ2-3; D might be TRBD2 (6 bases). The V end lost 3 bases, the J end lost 0 bases, and 10 bases lay between the germline ends. This CDR3 comprises 14 residues. Germline V gives CDR1 DFQATT, CDR2 SNEGSKA (reference sequence). CDR3 protein: CSARGGGSTDTQYF. Here the CDR3 DNA reads TGCAGTGCTAGGGGTGGAGGGAGCACAGATACGCAGTATTTT.

The genes are TRBV20-1 and TRBJ1-2, with a possible D match to TRBD1 (6 bases). Germline V gene lookup returns CDR1 DFQATT and CDR2 SNEGSKA (reference sequence). The CDR3 sequence is 17 residues long. Trimming took 1 base from V and 4 from J, leaving 22 bases between them. The CDR3 reads CSARGQALYGAGYGYTF. CDR3 DNA: TGCAGTGCTAGAGGACAGGCCCTATACGGAGCGGGCTATGGCTACACCTTC.

This clonotype has just a few counts. The rearrangement links TRBV12-3 or TRBV12-4 to TRBJ1-2; possible D gene TRBD1, 6 bases. The CDR3 is 13 residues long. V gave up 4 bases and J gave up 8 bases, with 14 bases separating them. CDR3: CASSSLRGDGYTF. For the CDR3, the DNA is TGTGCCAGCAGTTCTCTGAGGGGGGACGGCTACACCTTC.

This clonotype was seen only a few times. The V gene is TRBV6-2 or TRBV6-3, the J gene TRBJ2-1; TRBD2 agrees at 14 bases. Trimming at V came to 6 bases and at J to 4 bases, leaving 20 bases not matched to a gene. The CDR3 is made up of 21 amino acids. Germline V gene sequence: CDR1 MNHEY, CDR2 SVGEGT. CDR3 sequence reads: CASSRRRGTSGSQSPYNEQFF. CDR3 nucleotide sequence: TGTGCCAGCAGCCGACGCAGGGGGACTAGCGGGAGTCAATCTCCATACAATGAGCAGTTCTTC.

This clonotype appeared a few times. V gene TRBV4-1 combines with J gene TRBJ1-1; D unresolved. The CDR3 consists of 17 residues. The V end lost 6 bases, the J end lost 2 bases, and 22 bases lay between the germline ends. Germline V gene sequence: CDR1 MGHRA, CDR2 YSYEKL. DNA of the CDR3: TGCGCCAGCAGGCCAGTTTTGGGTAAGCAGAACAACACTGAAGCTTTCTTT. This codes for CASRPVLGKQNNTEAFF.

This clonotype was recorded a few times. The chain is built from TRBV29-1 and TRBJ1-2; 8 bases align to TRBD1. J gave up 10 bases and V 4 bases, and 2 bases lay outside the gene matches. CDR3 length equals 10 residues. CDR1 is SQVTM, CDR2 ANQGSEA, per germline. The CDR3 DNA sequence: TGCAGCGTTGCAGGGGGCGTCTACACCTTC. Amino acids: CSVAGGVYTF.

The V gene is TRBV12-3 or TRBV12-4, the J gene TRBJ2-1, with 8 positions matching TRBD2. The CDR3 length is 15 residues. The V gene end was trimmed by 3 bases and the J gene end by 5 bases; junction bases not matched to a gene: 6. CDR3 sequence reads: CASSFPGGADNEQFF. CDR3 sequence (DNA): TGTGCCAGCAGTTTCCCCGGGGGGGCGGACAATGAGCAGTTCTTC.

At least ten counts were recorded for this clonotype. V gene TRBV18 combines with J gene TRBJ2-2, with 7 bases fitting TRBD1. Germline trimming cut 4 bases from V and 0 bases from J; bases unmatched to any gene: 5. The germline V gene has CDR1 KGHSH and CDR2 LQKENI. The CDR3 consists of 16 residues. The CDR3 DNA reads TGTGCCAGCTCACGGGGGACAGAAGCGAACACCGGGGAGCTGTTTTTT. The encoded protein is CASSRGTEANTGELFF.

This clonotype turned up a few times. This chain connects TRBV7-9 to TRBJ1-2; 8 bases are a match to TRBD1. The CDR3 has 14 amino acids. V was clipped by 5 bases and J by 7 bases; unmatched bases: 9. Per germline, CDR1 SEHNR and CDR2 FQNEAQ (reference sequence). The CDR3 DNA is TGTGCCAGCAGCCTCGGACAGGGAACCGGTGGCTACACCTTC. It yields the protein CASSLGQGTGGYTF.

V and J are TRBV20-1 and TRBJ2-3; D not resolved. This CDR3 region has 13 residues. The V and J ends lost 0 bases and 2 bases respectively, with 6 bases between them. Germline V gives CDR1 DFQATT, CDR2 SNEGSKA (reference sequence). CDR3 sequence reads: CSARESTTDTQYF. The DNA of the CDR3 is TGCAGTGCTAGAGAAAGTACCACAGATACGCAGTATTTT.

The V and J genes are TRBV28 and TRBJ2-7; tentatively, D is TRBD2 (6 bases). The CDR3 is 16 residues long. Germline V CDR1 and CDR2: MDHEN, SYDVKM. With 0 bases removed from V and 5 bases from J, the gap between germline ends came to 17 bases. The CDR3 coding sequence is TGTGCCAGCAGTTTATGGGGGGGAGGAAGGCCCCACGAGCAGTACTTC. This gives the protein CASSLWGGGRPHEQYF.

The chain recombines TRBV2 with TRBJ1-1, with TRBD1 identical over 7 bases. Trimming removed 5 bases from V and 4 bases from J; junction bases left unmatched: 10. The CDR3 extends over 15 amino acids. CDR1 and CDR2 (germline): SNHLY, FYNNEI. CDR3 coding DNA: TGTGCCAGCAGTAGACAGGGAGAGGGGAGCACTGAAGCTTTCTTT. Its protein product is CASSRQGEGSTEAFF.

The chain combines TRBV5-6 with TRBJ2-5; 11 bases align to TRBD2. The CDR3 runs to 16 residues. Unmatched junction bases numbered 2, after V lost 0 bases and J lost 1 base. The germline V gene encodes CDR1 SGHDT and CDR2 YYEEEE. CDR3 DNA sequence: TGTGCCAGCAGCTTGGGACTAGCGGGGACCCAAGAGACCCAGTACTTC. It translates to CASSLGLAGTQETQYF.

This clonotype was counted a few times. This rearrangement joins TRBV27 to TRBJ2-7; D is perhaps TRBD2 (5 bases). The CDR3 contains 15 residues. Germline-derived CDR1 and CDR2 are MNHEY and SMNVEV (reference sequence). V was trimmed by 6 bases and J by 3 bases, leaving 18 bases between them. The CDR3 here is CASSPGLPTLYEQYF. As DNA, the CDR3 is TGTGCCAGCAGCCCTGGACTCCCGACCCTCTACGAGCAGTACTTC.

This clonotype was picked up many times. This chain connects TRBV24-1 to TRBJ2-2, with a weak D call TRBD2 (6 bases). The V end lost 2 bases, the J end lost 5 bases, and 17 bases lay between the germline ends. The CDR3 is 17 amino acids. Germline lookup yields CDR1 KGHDR and CDR2 SFDVKD. The CDR3 coding sequence is TGTGCCACCAGTGATTCGGGGACGGAGGGATCAACCGGGGAGCTGTTTTTT. This sequence encodes CATSDSGTEGSTGELFF.

This chain uses TRBV2 with TRBJ1-6; weak D call: TRBD1 (5 bases). Germline-derived CDR1 and CDR2 are SNHLY and FYNNEI. V gave up 5 bases and J gave up 5 bases, with 10 bases separating them. The CDR3 spans 14 residues. The CDR3, as DNA: TGTGCCAGCAGTTCCAGGGAGAATAATTCACCCCTCCACTTT. As protein: CASSSRENNSPLHF.

The chain has TRBV29-1 and TRBJ2-5; no clear D gene. Germline CDR1 and CDR2: SQVTM and ANQGSEA. Trimming stripped 1 base from V and 5 bases from J, with 11 bases between. CDR3 size: 13 residues. The CDR3 here is CSVEGTTGETQYF. DNA for the CDR3: TGCAGCGTTGAAGGAACAACCGGGGAGACCCAGTACTTC. Variable domain in full (rest from reference TRBV29-1 and TRBJ2-5): SAVISQKPSRDICQRGTSLTIQCQVDSQVTMMFWYRQQPGQSLTLIATANQGSEATYESGFVIDKFPISRPNLTFSTLTVSNMSPEDSSIYLCSVEGTTGETQYFGPGTRLLVL.

This clonotype was seen only a few times. The chain is built from TRBV4-2 and TRBJ1-6; perhaps TRBD1 as D (5 bases). V was shortened by 5 bases and J by 9 bases, with 20 bases between the two germline ends. Germline V gene lookup returns CDR1 LGHNA and CDR2 YNFKEQ. The length of the CDR3 is 16 residues. This CDR3 is CASSTRSEGRGSPLHF. For the CDR3, the DNA is TGTGCCAGCAGCACCCGTAGCGAGGGAAGGGGTTCACCCCTCCACTTT.

A few counts support this clonotype. V and J are TRBV20-1 and TRBJ1-6, with D uncertain. CDR1 and CDR2 from the germline V gene are DFQATT and SNEGSKA (reference sequence). With 8 bases removed from V and 0 bases from J, the gap between germline ends came to 11 bases. The CDR3 has 14 amino acids. CDR3 sequence: CSPRPSSYNSPLHF. CDR3 in DNA: TGCAGTCCGCGACCGAGCTCCTATAATTCACCCCTCCACTTT.